This TCR beta chain stems from a study of PD-1 blockade in classical Hodgkin lymphoma. A remark on this clone: Its antigen is not identified.

Sequencing used immunoSEQ multiplex PCR; TCRdb keeps in-frame clones, though not all of them. The table has 25,000 to 35,000 clones, less than 80% seen once. General study findings and limits: Complete responders possessed baseline diversity comparable to newly diagnosed patients. In newly diagnosed patients, baseline TCR diversity was reportedly below that of healthy donors. Significantly greater TCR diversity emerged by C4D1 in CD4+ cells but not CD8+ cells. The repertoire differences lack a defined cause, possibly disease activity or prior therapy.

Relapse after autologous stem cell transplantation occurred in every patient, and brentuximab vedotin exposure varied. This CDR3 spans 11 amino acids. Trimming cost V 6 bases and J 7 bases, with 10 bases left between them. Germline V gene sequence: CDR1 SQVTM, CDR2 ANQGSEA. This TCR was sampled from a human donor with classical Hodgkin lymphoma. The sequenced sample was peripheral blood mononuclear cells (PBMCs), obtained before the second cycle of nivolumab. The V call is TRBV29-1, the J call TRBJ2-1, with D unclear. The CDR3 nucleotides read TGCAGCGTCGTCACTGCGAATGAGCAGTTCTTC. This gives the protein CSVVTANEQFF.